This TCR beta chain stems from a study of OX40 agonist ivuxolimab in advanced cancers. At the level of the study: Given to patients was ivuxolimab, an agonistic anti-OX40 (CD134) antibody. A history of anti-PD-1, anti-PD-L1 or anti-CTLA-4 therapy was acceptable, and 30% to 45% had some.

With respect to this clone: Antigen: not known.

The study, taken as a whole, reports: Both blood CD4+ and CD8+ T cells showed clonal growth by week 6 at 0.1 to 3.0 mg/kg.

The ends lost 5 bases at V and 1 base at J; junction bases unmatched: 9. The germline CDR1 and CDR2 sequences are SGHTA and FQGNSA. The CDR3 is made up of 17 amino acids. Libraries were prepared by immunoSEQ multiplex PCR; TCRdb keeps only in-frame clonotypes and omits some of them. This table holds approximately 77,000 clones, 84% found once. The source material was CD4+ or CD8+ T cells sorted from blood, sampled in a trial of the OX40 agonist ivuxolimab. The receptor's source is an adult with an advanced solid tumor such as melanoma, head and neck, liver or kidney cancer. The chain uses TRBV7-2 and TRBJ2-2; the match to TRBD2 covers 8 bases. The DNA for the CDR3 is TGTGCCAGCAGCCCTCGGGGGGGGAGCGGGAACACCGGGGAGCTGTTTTTT. Translated, it gives CASSPRGGSGNTGELFF.